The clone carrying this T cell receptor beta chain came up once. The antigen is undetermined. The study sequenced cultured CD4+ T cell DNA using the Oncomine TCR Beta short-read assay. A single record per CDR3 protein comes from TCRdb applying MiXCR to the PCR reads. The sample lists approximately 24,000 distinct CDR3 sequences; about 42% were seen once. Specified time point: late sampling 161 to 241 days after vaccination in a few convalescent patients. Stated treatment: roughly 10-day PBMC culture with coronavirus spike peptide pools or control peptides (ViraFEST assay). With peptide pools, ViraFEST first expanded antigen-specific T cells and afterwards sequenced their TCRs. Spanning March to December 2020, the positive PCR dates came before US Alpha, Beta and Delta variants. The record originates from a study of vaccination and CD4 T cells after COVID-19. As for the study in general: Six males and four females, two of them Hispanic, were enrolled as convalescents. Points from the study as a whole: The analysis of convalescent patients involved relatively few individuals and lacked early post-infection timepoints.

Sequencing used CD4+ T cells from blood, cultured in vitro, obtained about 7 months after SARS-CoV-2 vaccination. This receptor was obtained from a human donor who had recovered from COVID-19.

The CDR3 region has the DNA TGCGCCAGCAGCTTCGGGGGTAGGCCTGAAGCTTTCTTT. The encoded protein is CASSFGGRPEAFF. This sequence joins TRBV5-1 and TRBJ1-1; the D gene is possibly TRBD1 (5 bases). Germline V CDR1 and CDR2: SGHRS, YFSETQ. V lost 2 bases and J lost 6, with 11 bases in between. The CDR3 is 13 amino acids.